Below, 14 T cell receptor beta chains from the same sample are listed, as sequenced in a study of T cells in Graves' hyperthyroidism and ophthalmopathy. Regions amplified from RNA transcripts were the TCR beta CDR3 regions. HTBI primers were the set used in a first-round RT-PCR of the TCR CDR3. MiXCR was run by TCRdb on the multiplex PCR reads, yielding one entry per CDR3 protein. The sample lists a few hundred thousand distinct CDR3 sequences; 16% were seen once. The sequenced sample was blood. The receptors originated from a woman aged 40 to 50 with Graves' ophthalmopathy.

In DNA, the CDR3 is TGCAGTGCTCACGAACAGGGGAGCAATCAGCCCCAGCATTTT. Translated, it gives CSAHEQGSNQPQHF. This chain links TRBV20-1 with TRBJ1-5, with 7 bases identical to TRBD1. CDR1 DFQATT and CDR2 SNEGSKA come from the germline V gene (reference sequence). J lost 1 base, V lost 5 bases, and 5 bases had no gene match. This CDR3 spans 14 amino acids.

This clonotype was recorded at least ten times. The chain is built from TRBV18 and TRBJ2-1; 8 bases are a match to TRBD2. The CDR3 totals 15 residues. V shed 6 bases and J 8 bases; nucleotides not matched to a gene: 12. Germline CDR1 is KGHSH and CDR2 is LQKENI. CDR3 DNA sequence: TGTGCCAGCTCCGGACTAGCAGGGACCGTCGATGAGCAGTTCTTC. Its translation: CASSGLAGTVDEQFF.

V and J are TRBV19 and TRBJ2-5, with 7 bases lining up with TRBD2. Germline V gives CDR1 LNHDA, CDR2 SQIVND (reference sequence). The trim removed 5 bases at V and 3 bases at J, leaving 9 bases unmatched. There are 15 residues in the CDR3. The CDR3 DNA reads as TGTGCCAGTAGTCTCCTGGGGGAGGGAGAAGAGACCCAGTACTTC. It translates to CASSLLGEGEETQYF.

The CDR3 bases are TGCAGTGCTCCCCCGCAGTACTTC. This sequence encodes CSAPPQYF. The chain uses TRBV20-1 and TRBJ2-7; D uncertain. V was pared by 5 bases and J by 9 bases, with 5 bases between. Germline CDR1 reads DFQATT; CDR2 reads SNEGSKA (reference sequence). This CDR3 comprises 8 residues.

The genes are TRBV5-4 and TRBJ1-4; 7 bases map to TRBD1. The CDR3 contains 16 residues. V was clipped by 4 bases and J by 8 bases; unmatched bases: 14. The germline gives CDR1 SGHNT, CDR2 YYREEE (reference sequence). The CDR3 coding sequence is TGTGCCAGCAGCGTGGGGAAGGCAGGGGGGACAGAAAAACTGTTTTTT. It codes for CASSVGKAGGTEKLFF. The variable domain in full, with the rest retrieved from reference TRBV5-4 and TRBJ1-4, is ETGVTQSPTHLIKTRGQQVTLRCSSQSGHNTVSWYQQALGQGPQFIFQYYREEENGRGNFPPRFSGLQFPNYSSELNVNALELDDSALYLCASSVGKAGGTEKLFFGSGTQLSVL.

This clonotype was seen ten or more times. This rearrangement joins TRBV10-1 to TRBJ2-1, with 11 bases fitting TRBD2. Trimming cost V 1 base and J 0 bases; bases outside gene matches: 5. The CDR3 contains 18 residues. Germline V CDR1 and CDR2: WNHNN, SYGVQD (reference sequence). The CDR3: CASSEWPSGRPSYNEQFF. The CDR3 DNA reads as TGCGCCAGCAGTGAGTGGCCTAGCGGGAGGCCCTCCTACAATGAGCAGTTCTTC.

This clonotype was seen at least ten times. In nucleotides, the CDR3 is TGTGCCAGCAGCGGACAGGGGGCACGGGAGACCCAGTACTTC. Amino acids: CASSGQGARETQYF. The J gene is TRBJ2-5, the V gene TRBV11-1; 11 nucleotides agree with TRBD1. CDR3 size: 14 residues. Trimming took 5 bases from V and 5 from J; bases not matched to a gene: 4. Germline V gene sequence: CDR1 SGHAT, CDR2 FQDESV (reference sequence).

In this sample, this clonotype turned up a few times. This rearrangement joins TRBV2 to TRBJ1-2, with D possibly matching TRBD1 (5 bases). Per the germline V gene, CDR1 is SNHLY and CDR2 is FYNNEI. Trimming removed 6 bases at V and 5 bases at J, with 16 bases between. CDR3 size: 14 residues. The CDR3 here is CASSRGGSGYGYTF. In nucleotides, the CDR3 is TGTGCCAGCAGCCGGGGGGGATCGGGGTATGGCTACACCTTC.

This clonotype has only a few counts. The CDR3 DNA reads as TGTGCCAGTGGGAGTCGGATGGCAGAAGCTTTCTTT. It encodes CASGSRMAEAFF. The chain carries TRBV19 and TRBJ1-1; unclear D gene. CDR3 size: 12 residues. V shed 8 bases and J shed 8 bases, with 15 bases lying between them. Looked up from germline, CDR1 is LNHDA and CDR2 is SQIVND (reference sequence).

This clonotype came up many times. This chain joins TRBV11-1 and TRBJ2-1, with TRBD1 as a possible D gene (5 bases). The CDR3 contains 12 residues. CDR1 and CDR2 (germline): SGHAT, FQDESV (reference sequence). Trimming removed 4 bases from V and 9 bases from J, with 10 bases in between. CDR3 amino acids: CASSSGWTEQFF. CDR3 coding DNA: TGTGCCAGCAGCTCAGGGTGGACTGAGCAGTTCTTC.

The table lists this clonotype with a few counts. The V and J genes are TRBV5-4 and TRBJ2-2; possible D gene TRBD1, 5 bases. Trimming stripped 2 bases from V and 4 bases from J, with 12 bases between. Germline V gene sequence: CDR1 SGHNT, CDR2 YYREEE (reference sequence). CDR3 length equals 15 residues. This CDR3 reads CASSFGQGSTGELFF. DNA of the CDR3: TGTGCCAGCAGCTTCGGGCAGGGCTCCACCGGGGAGCTGTTTTTT.

The V gene is TRBV27, the J gene TRBJ2-7; a possible D gene is TRBD2 (5 bases). V was pared by 3 bases and J by 5 bases, with 17 bases between. The CDR3 is 15 residues long. In germline, CDR1 is MNHEY, CDR2 SMNVEV (reference sequence). The chain's CDR3 is CASSFSEGSVNEQYF. DNA for the CDR3: TGTGCCAGCAGTTTTTCCGAGGGTTCTGTCAACGAGCAGTACTTC.

The rearrangement uses TRBV6-1 and TRBJ2-2; D uncertain. The CDR3 runs to 14 residues. Deletions cut 3 bases from V and 7 bases from J, with 12 bases between. Germline assignment: CDR1 MNHNS and CDR2 SASEGT. DNA of the CDR3: TGTGCCAGCAGTGACTGGGGTAGTCACGGGGAGCTGTTTTTT. Its protein is CASSDWGSHGELFF.

Only a few counts were recorded for this clonotype. The V and J genes are TRBV6-1 and TRBJ2-6; D may be TRBD2 (5 bases). V gave up 4 bases and J gave up 0 bases, with 19 bases separating them. Germline V CDR1 and CDR2: MNHNS, SASEGT. The CDR3 runs 19 residues. Here the CDR3 reads CASSGFRENWSSGANVLTF. The CDR3 DNA reads as TGTGCCAGCAGTGGGTTCCGGGAAAACTGGTCCTCTGGGGCCAACGTCCTGACTTTC.